The TCR beta chain under discussion was sequenced for a study of a mutant IDH1 vaccine in newly diagnosed glioma. Across the study: Patients were pretreated with radiotherapy, temozolomide, or both, mostly both.

Only in-frame clones appear in the TCRdb table, and some are missing; sequencing was by immunoSEQ multiplex PCR. Among under 150,000 clones listed, about nine tenths were seen once. Study results and caveats: The authors found pseudoprogression apparently unrelated to changes in top peripheral T cell clonotypes.

Sample time point: week 11, during vaccination. Vaccination comprised doses that each held 300 ug of mutant IDH1 20-mer peptide, plus topical imiquimod. This clone was counted once. Its antigen is still unknown. At one boundary the junction diverges from the germline segment, which might be a read error. This CDR3 region has 14 residues. Germline V lookup: CDR1 MNHEY, CDR2 SVGAGI. The starting material was PBMCs, obtained from a glioma patient whose treatment included an IDH1 peptide vaccine. The origin of this receptor is a woman aged 45-65 years with glioma. This chain connects TRBV6-5 to TRBJ1-1; no reliable D call. CDR3 sequence reads: CASSYSSGNPEAFF. The CDR3 DNA reads TGTGCCAGCAGTTACTCATCGGGGAACCCTGAAGCTTTCTTT.